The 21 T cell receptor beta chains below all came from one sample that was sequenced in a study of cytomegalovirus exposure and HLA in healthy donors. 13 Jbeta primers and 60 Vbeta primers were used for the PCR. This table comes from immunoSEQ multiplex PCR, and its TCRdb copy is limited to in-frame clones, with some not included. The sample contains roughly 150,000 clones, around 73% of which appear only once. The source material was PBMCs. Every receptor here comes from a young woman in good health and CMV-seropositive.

The CDR3 nucleotides are TGCAGCGTTGAAGATCAGGGGTCTGGAAACACCATATATTTT. Translated: CSVEDQGSGNTIYF. This chain links TRBV29-1 with TRBJ1-3, with D possibly being TRBD1 (6 bases). The V and J ends lost 0 bases and 1 base respectively, with 7 bases between them. The CDR3 length is 14 residues. Germline-derived CDR1 and CDR2 are SQVTM and ANQGSEA.

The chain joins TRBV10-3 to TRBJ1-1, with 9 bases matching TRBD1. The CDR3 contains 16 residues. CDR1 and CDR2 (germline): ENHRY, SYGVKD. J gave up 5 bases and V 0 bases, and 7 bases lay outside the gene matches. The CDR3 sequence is CAISESKYRGLTEAFF. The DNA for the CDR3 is TGTGCCATCAGTGAGTCGAAGTACAGGGGGCTTACTGAAGCTTTCTTT.

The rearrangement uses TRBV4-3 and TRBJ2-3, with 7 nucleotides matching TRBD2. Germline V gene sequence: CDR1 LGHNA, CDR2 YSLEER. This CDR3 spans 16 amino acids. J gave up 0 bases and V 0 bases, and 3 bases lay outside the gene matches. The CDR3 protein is CASSQEASGSTDTQYF. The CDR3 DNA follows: TGCGCCAGCAGCCAAGAAGCTAGCGGCAGCACAGATACGCAGTATTTT.

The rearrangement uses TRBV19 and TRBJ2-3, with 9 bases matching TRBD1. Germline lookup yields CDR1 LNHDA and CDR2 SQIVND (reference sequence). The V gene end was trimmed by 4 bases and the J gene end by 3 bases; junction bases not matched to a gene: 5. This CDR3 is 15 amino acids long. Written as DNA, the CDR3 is TGTGCCAGTAGTAAAGACAGGGGGTATACAGATACGCAGTATTTT. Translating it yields CASSKDRGYTDTQYF. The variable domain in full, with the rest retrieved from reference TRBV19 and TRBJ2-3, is DGGITQSPKYLFRKEGQNVTLSCEQNLNHDAMYWYRQDPGQGLRLIYYSQIVNDFQKGDIAEGYSVSREKKESFPLTVTSAQKNPTAFYLCASSKDRGYTDTQYFGPGTRLTVL.

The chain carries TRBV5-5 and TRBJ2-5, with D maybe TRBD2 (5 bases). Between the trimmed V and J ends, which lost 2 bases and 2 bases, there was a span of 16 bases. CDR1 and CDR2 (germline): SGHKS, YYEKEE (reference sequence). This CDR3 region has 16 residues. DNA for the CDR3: TGTGCCAGCAGCTTTAGTGGGAGAAGGGAACAAGAGACCCAGTACTTC. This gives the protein CASSFSGRREQETQYF.

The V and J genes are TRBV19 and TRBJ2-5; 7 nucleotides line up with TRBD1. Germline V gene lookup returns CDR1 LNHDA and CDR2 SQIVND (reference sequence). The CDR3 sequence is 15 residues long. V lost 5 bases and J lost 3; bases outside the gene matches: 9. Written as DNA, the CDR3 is TGTGCCAGTAGTTACCGGGACAGACCAGAAGAGACCCAGTACTTC. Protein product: CASSYRDRPEETQYF.

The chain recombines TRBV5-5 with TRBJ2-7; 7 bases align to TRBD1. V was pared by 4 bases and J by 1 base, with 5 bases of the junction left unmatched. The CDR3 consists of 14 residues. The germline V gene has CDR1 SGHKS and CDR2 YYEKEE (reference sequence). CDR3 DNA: TGTGCCAGCAGCCGGACAGGCCGATCCTACGAGCAGTACTTC. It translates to CASSRTGRSYEQYF.

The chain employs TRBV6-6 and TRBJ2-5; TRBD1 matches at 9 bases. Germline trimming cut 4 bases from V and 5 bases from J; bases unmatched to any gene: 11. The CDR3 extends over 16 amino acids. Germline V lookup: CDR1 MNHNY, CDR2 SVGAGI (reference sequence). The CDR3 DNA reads TGTGCCAGCAGTTCCCCGACAGGGGGAGACTTGGAGACCCAGTACTTC. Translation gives CASSSPTGGDLETQYF.

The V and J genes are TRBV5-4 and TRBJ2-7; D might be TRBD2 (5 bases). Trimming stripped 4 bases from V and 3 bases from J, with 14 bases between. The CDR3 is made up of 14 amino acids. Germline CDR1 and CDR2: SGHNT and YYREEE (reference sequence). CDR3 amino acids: CASSLRPGFYEQYF. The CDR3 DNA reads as TGTGCCAGCAGCCTCCGGCCGGGGTTCTACGAGCAGTACTTC.

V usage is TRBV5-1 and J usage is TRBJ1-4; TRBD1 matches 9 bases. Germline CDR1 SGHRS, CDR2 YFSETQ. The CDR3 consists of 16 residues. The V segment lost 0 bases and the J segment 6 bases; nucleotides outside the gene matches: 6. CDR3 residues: CASSLVDWTGDEKLFF. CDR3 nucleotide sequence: TGCGCCAGCAGCTTGGTCGATTGGACAGGGGATGAAAAACTGTTTTTT.

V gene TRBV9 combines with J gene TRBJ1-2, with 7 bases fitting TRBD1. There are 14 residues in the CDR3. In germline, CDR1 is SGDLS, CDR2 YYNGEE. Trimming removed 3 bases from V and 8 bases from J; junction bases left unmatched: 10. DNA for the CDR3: TGTGCCAGCAGCGGCCCGACAGGGTTCGGAGGCTACACCTTC. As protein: CASSGPTGFGGYTF.

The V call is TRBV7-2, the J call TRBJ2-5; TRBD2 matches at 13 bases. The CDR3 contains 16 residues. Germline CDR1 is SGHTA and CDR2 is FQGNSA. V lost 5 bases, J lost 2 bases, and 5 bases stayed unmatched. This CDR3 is CASSLGLAGRQETQYF. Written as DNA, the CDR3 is TGTGCCAGCAGCCTGGGACTAGCGGGGAGACAAGAGACCCAGTACTTC.

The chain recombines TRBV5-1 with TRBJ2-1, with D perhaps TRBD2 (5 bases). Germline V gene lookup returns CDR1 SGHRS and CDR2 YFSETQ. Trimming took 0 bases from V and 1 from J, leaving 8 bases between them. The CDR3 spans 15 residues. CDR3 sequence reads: CASSLAGSSYNEQFF. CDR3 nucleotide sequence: TGCGCCAGCAGCTTGGCGGGGTCGTCCTACAATGAGCAGTTCTTC.

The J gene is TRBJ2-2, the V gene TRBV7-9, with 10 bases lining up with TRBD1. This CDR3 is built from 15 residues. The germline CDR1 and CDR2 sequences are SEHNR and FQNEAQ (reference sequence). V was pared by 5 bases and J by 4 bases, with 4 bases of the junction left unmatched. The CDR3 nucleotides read TGTGCCAGCAGCCCTCGACAGGGGGCCACCGGGGAGCTGTTTTTT. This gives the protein CASSPRQGATGELFF.

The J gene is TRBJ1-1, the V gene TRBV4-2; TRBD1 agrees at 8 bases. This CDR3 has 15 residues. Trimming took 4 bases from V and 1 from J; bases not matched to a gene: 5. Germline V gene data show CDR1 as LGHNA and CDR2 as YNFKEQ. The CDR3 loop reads CASSLPGTGNTEAFF. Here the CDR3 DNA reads TGTGCCAGCAGCCTCCCCGGGACAGGGAACACTGAAGCTTTCTTT.

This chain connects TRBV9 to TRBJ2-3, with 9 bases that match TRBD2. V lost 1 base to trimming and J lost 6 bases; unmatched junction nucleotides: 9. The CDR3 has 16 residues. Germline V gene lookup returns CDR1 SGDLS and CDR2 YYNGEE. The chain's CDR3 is CASSVSGGGAVDTQYF. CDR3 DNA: TGTGCCAGCAGCGTATCTGGCGGGGGGGCCGTGGATACGCAGTATTTT.

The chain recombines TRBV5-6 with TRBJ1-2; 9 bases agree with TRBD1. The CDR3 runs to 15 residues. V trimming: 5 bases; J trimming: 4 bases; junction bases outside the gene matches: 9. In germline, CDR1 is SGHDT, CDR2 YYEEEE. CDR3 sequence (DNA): TGTGCCAGCAGTCAGGGACAGGGATTTTTCTATGGCTACACCTTC. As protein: CASSQGQGFFYGYTF.

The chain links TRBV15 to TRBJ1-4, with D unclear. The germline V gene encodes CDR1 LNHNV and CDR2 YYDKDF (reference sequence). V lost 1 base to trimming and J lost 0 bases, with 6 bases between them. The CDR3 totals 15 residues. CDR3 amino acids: CATSRVQATNEKLFF. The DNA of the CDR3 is TGTGCCACCAGCAGAGTTCAGGCAACTAATGAAAAACTGTTTTTT.

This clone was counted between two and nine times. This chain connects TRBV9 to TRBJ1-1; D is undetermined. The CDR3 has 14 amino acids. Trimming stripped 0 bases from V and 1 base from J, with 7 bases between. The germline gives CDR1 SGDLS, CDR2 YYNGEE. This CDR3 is CASSVGHENTEAFF. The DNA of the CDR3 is TGTGCCAGCAGCGTAGGGCACGAGAACACTGAAGCTTTCTTT.

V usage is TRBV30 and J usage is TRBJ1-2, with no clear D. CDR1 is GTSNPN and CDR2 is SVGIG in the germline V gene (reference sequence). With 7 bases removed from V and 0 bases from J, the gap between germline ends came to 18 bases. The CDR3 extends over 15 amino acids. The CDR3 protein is CASETWTSPNYGYTF. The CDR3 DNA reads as TGTGCCTCAGAAACGTGGACTTCTCCTAACTATGGCTACACCTTC. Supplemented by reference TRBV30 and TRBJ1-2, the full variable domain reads SQTIHQWPATLVQPVGSPLSLECTVEGTSNPNLYWYRQAAGRGLQLLFYSVGIGQISSEVPQNLSASRPQDRQFILSSKKLLLSDSGFYLCASETWTSPNYGYTFGSGTRLTVV.

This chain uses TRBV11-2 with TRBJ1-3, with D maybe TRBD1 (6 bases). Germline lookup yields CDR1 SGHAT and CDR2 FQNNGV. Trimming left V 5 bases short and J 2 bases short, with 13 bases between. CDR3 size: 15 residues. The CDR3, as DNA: TGTGCCAGCAGCGGGCACAGGGTTACTGGAAACACCATATATTTT. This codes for CASSGHRVTGNTIYF.